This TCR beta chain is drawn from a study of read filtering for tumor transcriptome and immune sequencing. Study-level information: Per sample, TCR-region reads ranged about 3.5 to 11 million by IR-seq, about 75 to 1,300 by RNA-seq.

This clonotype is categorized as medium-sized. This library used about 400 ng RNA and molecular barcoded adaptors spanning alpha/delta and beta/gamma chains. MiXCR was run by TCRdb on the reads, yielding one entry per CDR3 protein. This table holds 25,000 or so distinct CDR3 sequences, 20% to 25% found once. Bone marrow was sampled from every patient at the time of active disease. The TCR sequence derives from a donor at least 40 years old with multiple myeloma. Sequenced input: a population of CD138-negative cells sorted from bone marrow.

CDR3 residues: CASSQAGGRNTEAFF. The CDR3 DNA sequence: TGCGCCAGCAGCCAAGCAGGGGGAAGGAACACTGAAGCTTTCTTT. The chain is built from TRBV4-1 and TRBJ1-1; 7 bases fit TRBD1. V trimming: 1 base; J trimming: 1 base; junction bases outside the gene matches: 3. Looked up from germline, CDR1 is MGHRA and CDR2 is YSYEKL. The CDR3 length is 15 residues.